This T cell receptor (beta chain) was identified during a study of memory CD4+ T cells and cytomegalovirus serostatus. Single viable CD3+CD4+CD8-CD45RO+ cells were sorted as the memory CD4+ T cells. This clone was seen only once. The germline V gene encodes CDR1 MNHNY and CDR2 SVGAGI (reference sequence). This CDR3 contains 15 residues. The V and J ends lost 2 bases and 3 bases respectively, with 11 bases between them. Clones were read by immunoSEQ multiplex PCR, and TCRdb kept only the in-frame ones, dropping some. The table has some 50,000 clones, about 80% seen once. What was sequenced was memory CD4+ T cells from blood. The chain combines TRBV6-6 with TRBJ1-3; perhaps TRBD1 as D (5 bases). This receptor was identified in an adult in good health and CMV-seronegative. The CDR3 sequence: CASSYEGTGGNTIYF. The DNA for the CDR3 is TGTGCCAGCAGTTACGAGGGGACGGGTGGAAACACCATATATTTT.